This T cell receptor (beta chain) was sequenced in a study of T-cell reconstitution after alpha-beta-depleted transplantation in children. V lost 0 bases and J 5 bases, leaving 16 bases between the germline ends. The germline V gene encodes CDR1 MNHEY and CDR2 SVGAGI. The CDR3 totals 17 residues. Unique molecular identifiers were used in preparing the TCRbeta library. TCRdb independently ran MiXCR on the PCR reads; one entry per CDR3 protein. The sample yields around 200,000 distinct CDR3 sequences, over 5.5% seen once. This clonotype has a count of ten or more. This material consisted of PBMCs from the stem cell graft donor, taken from the stem cell graft. This sequence was found in a human donor who donated a stem cell graft to a child with Wiskott-Aldrich syndrome. This chain connects TRBV6-5 to TRBJ1-4, with D possibly TRBD1 on 6 matching bases. Here the CDR3 DNA reads TGTGCCAGCAGTTACTCAACCCCGACAGGACTAAATGAAAAACTGTTTTTT. Its protein product is CASSYSTPTGLNEKLFF.